The 18 T cell receptor beta chains in this list originate from one sample, sequenced in a study of blood T cell repertoires in COVID-19 (dated by TCRdb to 2018 to 2021). The library was made by the immunoSEQ multiplex PCR assay. TCRdb re-hosts the immuneACCESS table, in-frame sequences only. Its copies lack some clones; in the studies checked, an unresolved V gene accounts for under half of them, and the cause for the rest is not known. The table for this sample lists fewer than 450,000 clones; 90% of them were counted only once. Of the sample, under 0.7% is held by the ten largest clones. Input material: PBMCs or T cells enriched from blood (not recorded which). These receptor sequences come from a man aged 18 to 29 who had recovered from COVID-19.

CDR3 nucleotide sequence: TGTGCCATCAGTGAGTGGGAGGAGGACGGCTACACCTTC. Protein: CAISEWEEDGYTF. This sequence joins TRBV10-3 and TRBJ1-2; D call uncertain. The CDR3 has 13 amino acids. V shed 1 base and J shed 8 bases, with 11 bases lying between them. Germline CDR1 is ENHRY and CDR2 is SYGVKD.

The gene calls are TRBV28 and TRBJ2-2; 10 bases map to TRBD2. J gave up 5 bases and V 4 bases, and 4 bases lay outside the gene matches. Germline values: CDR1 MDHEN, CDR2 SYDVKM. The CDR3 loop spans 15 amino acids. CDR3 sequence: CASSSSGSWTGELFF. The CDR3 DNA sequence: TGTGCCAGCAGTTCTAGCGGGAGTTGGACCGGGGAGCTGTTTTTT.

Comment on this clone: Other DNA sequences in the same sample also yield this CDR3. The V gene is TRBV29-1, the J gene TRBJ2-7; D is perhaps TRBD2 (5 bases). The germline gives CDR1 SQVTM, CDR2 ANQGSEA. The CDR3 length is 12 residues. Trimming took off 0 bases at V and 3 bases at J, with 6 bases between the two ends. CDR3 loop: CSVEERDYEQYF. The CDR3 region has the DNA TGCAGCGTTGAAGAACGGGACTACGAGCAGTACTTC.

V is TRBV11-3 and J is TRBJ2-5; TRBD2 matches at 8 bases. CDR1 and CDR2 (germline): SGHNT, YENEEA. The CDR3 totals 14 residues. J gave up 3 bases and V 5 bases, and 5 bases lay outside the gene matches. The CDR3 spells CASSEGLGEETQYF. For the CDR3, the DNA is TGTGCCAGCAGCGAGGGACTAGGAGAAGAGACCCAGTACTTC.

J is TRBJ1-4 and V is TRBV19; 7 nucleotides line up with TRBD1. V lost 4 bases, J lost 4 bases, and 15 bases stayed unmatched. Germline CDR1 is LNHDA and CDR2 is SQIVND (reference sequence). CDR3 size: 18 residues. As DNA, the CDR3 is TGTGCCAGTAGTAGGGGCGGAGACCACGGGACAGATAATGAAAAACTGTTTTTT. Protein: CASSRGGDHGTDNEKLFF.

J is TRBJ2-5 and V is TRBV5-1, with D perhaps TRBD2 (5 bases). The CDR3 is 14 amino acids. CDR1 and CDR2 (germline): SGHRS, YFSETQ. V was trimmed by 0 bases and J by 3 bases, leaving 9 bases between them. CDR3 residues: CASSLEAGKETQYF. In DNA, the CDR3 is TGCGCCAGCAGCTTGGAGGCGGGTAAAGAGACCCAGTACTTC.

The J gene is TRBJ2-1, the V gene TRBV3-1 (or the pseudogene TRBV3-2); 8 bases map to TRBD2. Trimming took 4 bases from V and 3 from J; bases not matched to a gene: 11. Germline CDR1 LGHDT, CDR2 YNNKEL (reference sequence). There are 17 residues in the CDR3. CDR3 sequence: CASSREVLAGNYNEQFF. The CDR3 DNA follows: TGTGCCAGCAGCCGGGAAGTATTAGCGGGGAACTACAATGAGCAGTTCTTC.

The chain combines TRBV12-5 with TRBJ1-5, with 9 positions matching TRBD1. The CDR3 is 14 residues long. V was clipped by 5 bases and J by 9 bases; unmatched bases: 8. Germline assignment: CDR1 LGHNT and CDR2 FRNRAP. CDR3 nucleotides: TGTGCTAGTGGTCCGTCCGGGACAGGGACGCCCCAGCATTTT. It codes for CASGPSGTGTPQHF.

This clone was recorded only once. The CDR3 sequence is CASSLTGTDEAFF. CDR3 nucleotide sequence: TGTGCCAGCAGTTTAACCGGGACAGATGAAGCTTTCTTT. This chain joins TRBV28 and TRBJ1-1, with TRBD1 matching over 7 bases. After removal of 2 bases from V and 7 bases from J, the junction contained 4 bases not matched to a gene. This CDR3 has 13 amino acids. CDR1 is MDHEN and CDR2 is SYDVKM in the germline V gene.

This clone has just a few counts. J is TRBJ1-1 and V is TRBV12-5, with a possible D match to TRBD1 (6 bases). V was pared by 6 bases and J by 5 bases, with 10 bases between. Germline CDR1 is LGHNT and CDR2 is FRNRAP. The CDR3 is 12 amino acids. The CDR3 DNA is TGTGCTAGTGGCAAACAGGGTACTGAAGCTTTCTTT. As protein: CASGKQGTEAFF.

The chain's CDR3 is CASSPGQGGYGYTF. The CDR3 DNA sequence: TGTGCCAGCAGCCCAGGACAGGGGGGATATGGCTACACCTTC. This chain connects TRBV9 to TRBJ1-2; 10 bases fit TRBD1. The ends lost 4 bases at V and 5 bases at J; junction bases unmatched: 5. From germline, CDR1 is SGDLS and CDR2 YYNGEE. The CDR3 loop spans 14 amino acids.

The genes are TRBV4-1 and TRBJ1-6, with D uncertain. CDR3 length: 13 residues. Germline V gives CDR1 MGHRA, CDR2 YSYEKL. With 2 bases removed from V and 7 bases from J, the gap between germline ends came to 6 bases. The CDR3 protein is CASSQYSNSPLHF. Written as DNA, the CDR3 is TGCGCCAGCAGCCAATACTCCAATTCACCCCTCCACTTT.

The chain links TRBV19 to TRBJ1-6; D call uncertain. Germline CDR1 and CDR2: LNHDA and SQIVND (reference sequence). V lost 5 bases and J lost 4, with 15 bases in between. CDR3 length: 16 amino acids. CDR3 bases: TGTGCCAGTAGTCCGCCGCGAGCCTCGTATAATTCACCCCTCCACTTT. Its translation is CASSPPRASYNSPLHF.

This CDR3 is CASSLGAPVGYTF. Written as DNA, the CDR3 is TGTGCCAGCAGCCTTGGGGCGCCAGTGGGCTACACCTTC. The V call is TRBV5-8, the J call TRBJ1-2, with D possibly matching TRBD1 (5 bases). CDR1 is SGHTS and CDR2 is YDEGEE in the germline V gene. The CDR3 length is 13 residues. Trimming shortened V by 4 bases and J by 8 bases, and 15 bases separated the two germline ends.

This clone was picked up one time. V and J are TRBV28 and TRBJ1-3; D perhaps matches TRBD1 (5 bases). V dropped 5 bases and J dropped 9 bases, with 14 bases sitting between them. This CDR3 comprises 13 residues. Germline lookup yields CDR1 MDHEN and CDR2 SYDVKM. CDR3 nucleotide sequence: TGTGCCAGCAGTGCCCTCGGGGGTGGCACCATATATTTT. Translation gives CASSALGGGTIYF.

This rearrangement joins TRBV6-5 to TRBJ1-1; no reliable D call. The V end lost 10 bases, the J end lost 4 bases, and 7 bases lay between the germline ends. CDR1 and CDR2 from the germline V gene are MNHEY and SVGAGI. CDR3 size: 10 residues. The CDR3 DNA sequence: TGTGCCACCACAATCACTGAAGCTTTCTTT. As protein: CATTITEAFF.

This clone was picked up one time. The CDR3 nucleotides read TGCAGTGCTAGTACTTCTAGGAACTATGGCTACACCTTC. Translated, it gives CSASTSRNYGYTF. V usage is TRBV20-1 and J usage is TRBJ1-2; D is undetermined. The CDR3 runs to 13 residues. Germline V CDR1 and CDR2: DFQATT, SNEGSKA (reference sequence). The V end lost 3 bases, the J end lost 2 bases, and 10 bases lay between the germline ends.

The V call is TRBV19, the J call TRBJ1-6; 9 bases match TRBD1. The length of the CDR3 is 15 residues. Losses at the gene ends were 7 bases for V and 7 bases for J; bases not matched to a gene: 8. The germline gives CDR1 LNHDA, CDR2 SQIVND (reference sequence). CDR3 nucleotides: TGTGCCAGTACCATTGTGGGGACAGGGAATTCACCCCTCCACTTT. Its translation is CASTIVGTGNSPLHF.